One sample yielded the 8 T cell receptor beta chains listed below, sequenced in a study of early T cells in non-severe SARS-CoV-2 infection. Each CDR3 protein is one row after TCRdb ran MiXCR on the 5' RACE reads. Among 98,000 or so distinct CDR3 sequences, roughly 12% were seen once, and the ten largest hold approximately 3.1%. The sample taken for sequencing was whole blood. These receptors were taken from an adult who was a healthcare worker with PCR-confirmed SARS-CoV-2 infection or an uninfected control (not recorded which).

This clonotype has more than one count but fewer than ten. V usage is TRBV7-8 and J usage is TRBJ2-7; D is uncertain. This CDR3 comprises 15 residues. V was trimmed by 5 bases and J by 0 bases, leaving 14 bases between them. Germline loops: CDR1 SGHVS, CDR2 FQNEAQ. The CDR3 protein is CASSRSQRFSYEQYF. The CDR3 DNA follows: TGTGCCAGCAGCCGCTCCCAGCGATTCTCCTACGAGCAGTACTTC.

On this clonotype: Mismatch with germline at one junction end may stem from a read error. The J gene is TRBJ1-1, the V gene TRBV7-6, with D unclear. This CDR3 has 11 residues. Germline values: CDR1 SGHVS, CDR2 FNYEAQ. Here the CDR3 DNA reads TGTGCCAGCAGCTTAGGGGATAGAGCTTCCTTT. Protein product: CASSLGDRASF.

This clonotype was observed at least ten times. The genes are TRBV10-1 and TRBJ1-6, with 9 bases aligning to TRBD1. The germline CDR1 and CDR2 sequences are WNHNN and SYGVQD (reference sequence). The length of the CDR3 is 14 residues. After removal of 5 bases from V and 10 bases from J, the junction contained 6 bases not matched to a gene. CDR3 sequence (DNA): TGCGCCAGCAGTCCGGGACAGGGAGTGTCACCCCTCCACTTT. It yields the protein CASSPGQGVSPLHF.

This clonotype was observed once. Possible read error: a much larger clone is one base away. The chain couples TRBV28 to TRBJ2-7; the D gene is possibly TRBD1 (6 bases). Germline CDR1 is MDHEN and CDR2 is SYDVKM. V was trimmed by 1 base and J by 13 bases, leaving 14 bases between them. CDR3 size: 12 residues. In DNA, the CDR3 is TGTGCCAGCAGTTTATTCGGACAGAAATTATACTTC. This encodes CASSLFGQKLYF.

The rearrangement uses TRBV11-3 and TRBJ1-1, with a possible D match to TRBD1 (5 bases). With 5 bases removed from V and 0 bases from J, the gap between germline ends came to 13 bases. This CDR3 is built from 15 residues. Per germline, CDR1 SGHNT and CDR2 YENEEA. Here the CDR3 reads CASSPRRQMNTEAFF. The DNA of the CDR3 is TGTGCCAGCAGCCCCAGGAGACAGATGAACACTGAAGCTTTCTTT.

Ten or more counts support this clonotype. V is TRBV2 and J is TRBJ1-1; the D is unclear. The CDR3 totals 14 residues. The ends were cut back, 3 bases at V and 8 bases at J, with 16 bases in the middle. Per germline, CDR1 SNHLY and CDR2 FYNNEI. Here the CDR3 DNA reads TGTGCCAGCAGTGATCGAGGGCAGTCCTACGAAGCTTTCTTT. It yields the protein CASSDRGQSYEAFF.

A few counts support this clonotype. The chain combines TRBV7-3 with TRBJ2-2, with D possibly being TRBD2 (5 bases). CDR1 is SGHTA and CDR2 is FQGTGA in the germline V gene. The CDR3 extends over 16 amino acids. Trimming pared 2 bases from V and 2 bases from J, leaving 12 bases between. The DNA of the CDR3 is TGTGCCAGCAGCTTATTGGGCACTAGAAACACCGGGGAGCTGTTTTTT. Translated, it gives CASSLLGTRNTGELFF.

At least ten counts were recorded for this clonotype. The rearrangement uses TRBV12-3 or TRBV12-4 and TRBJ2-6; TRBD1 is a possible D gene (5 bases). The V end lost 5 bases, the J end lost 2 bases, and 10 bases lay between the germline ends. The CDR3 extends over 15 amino acids. In DNA form, the CDR3 reads TGTGCCAGCAGTCCACCGACAGCTGGGGCCAACGTCCTGACTTTC. Protein sequence: CASSPPTAGANVLTF.